These 16 T cell receptor beta chains originate from one sample sequenced in a study of control samples from healthy donors and cancer patients. Using immunoSEQ multiplex PCR, the repertoire was profiled, and TCRdb retains in-frame clones only, with some absent. The table lists 70,000 to 80,000 clones, roughly 82% of them singletons, with approximately 16% in the top ten. Sequenced: blood. The origin of the receptors is a man in his fifties or sixties in good health.

CDR3 loop: CASAGTGNVGELFF. CDR3 bases: TGTGCCAGTGCCGGGACAGGGAATGTCGGGGAGCTGTTTTTT. This chain joins TRBV19 and TRBJ2-2; 9 nucleotides match TRBD1. The CDR3 sequence is 14 residues long. Germline CDR1 is LNHDA and CDR2 is SQIVND (reference sequence). The V segment lost 8 bases and the J segment 7 bases; nucleotides outside the gene matches: 8. Filled out from reference TRBV19 and TRBJ2-2, the complete variable domain reads DGGITQSPKYLFRKEGQNVTLSCEQNLNHDAMYWYRQDPGQGLRLIYYSQIVNDFQKGDIAEGYSVSREKKESFPLTVTSAQKNPTAFYLCASAGTGNVGELFFGEGSRLTVL.

In this sample, this clone turned up a few times. The chain carries TRBV30 and TRBJ1-5, with a tentative D call TRBD1 (6 bases). Germline CDR1 and CDR2: GTSNPN and SVGIG (reference sequence). The ends were cut back, 1 base at V and 6 bases at J, with 13 bases in the middle. The CDR3 is 14 amino acids. This CDR3 is CAWSGGGAIQPQHF. CDR3 sequence (DNA): TGTGCCTGGAGTGGGGGGGGCGCGATTCAGCCCCAGCATTTT.

The rearrangement links TRBV7-9 to TRBJ1-1; no reliable D call. CDR3 length: 15 amino acids. Trimming left V 1 base short and J 0 bases short, with 9 bases between. Germline loops: CDR1 SEHNR, CDR2 FQNEAQ (reference sequence). The CDR3 here is CASSLEATLNTEAFF. The DNA for the CDR3 is TGTGCCAGCAGCTTAGAAGCGACACTGAACACTGAAGCTTTCTTT.

This chain uses TRBV19 with TRBJ2-5, with 9 bases identical to TRBD2. Looked up from germline, CDR1 is LNHDA and CDR2 is SQIVND (reference sequence). With 10 bases clipped from V and 5 bases from J, the junction kept 20 bases outside the gene matches. The CDR3 extends over 17 amino acids. The CDR3 spells CATPLASGDSSGETQYF. CDR3 coding DNA: TGTGCCACCCCCTTGGCTAGCGGGGACTCTTCAGGTGAGACCCAGTACTTC.

The CDR3 sequence is CASTLLAAEETQYF. The CDR3 nucleotides are TGTGCCAGCACCCTCCTAGCGGCTGAAGAGACCCAGTACTTC. The chain combines TRBV6-5 with TRBJ2-5; TRBD2 matches at 7 bases. The V and J ends lost 7 bases and 3 bases, in that order; junction bases with no gene match: 8. CDR1 and CDR2 (germline): MNHEY, SVGAGI. The CDR3 is made up of 14 amino acids.

This sequence joins TRBV11-3 and TRBJ2-1, with 11 bases matching TRBD2. The CDR3 is made up of 17 amino acids. Losses at the gene ends were 2 bases for V and 4 bases for J; bases not matched to a gene: 7. Germline CDR1 reads SGHNT; CDR2 reads YENEEA. CDR3 nucleotides: TGTGCCAGCAGCTTAAGGAGACCTAGCGGGGGGTACAATGAGCAGTTCTTC. It translates to CASSLRRPSGGYNEQFF.

The V gene is TRBV11-2, the J gene TRBJ1-2; D may be TRBD1 (5 bases). The CDR3 runs 13 residues. Germline values: CDR1 SGHAT, CDR2 FQNNGV. The V and J ends lost 5 bases and 5 bases respectively, with 12 bases between them. CDR3 DNA sequence: TGTGCCAGCAGCGCCGGGCGGACATATGGCTACACCTTC. This translates into CASSAGRTYGYTF. The full variable domain, its missing parts supplied by reference TRBV11-2 and TRBJ1-2, is EAGVAQSPRYKIIEKRQSVAFWCNPISGHATLYWYQQILGQGPKLLIQFQNNGVVDDSQLPKDRFSAERLKGVDSTLKIQPAKLEDSAVYLCASSAGRTYGYTFGSGTRLTVV.

The chain couples TRBV5-5 to TRBJ1-4; D is ambiguous. V was clipped by 5 bases and J by 5 bases, with 13 bases between them. The CDR3 loop spans 14 amino acids. The germline V gene has CDR1 SGHKS and CDR2 YYEKEE (reference sequence). The CDR3 DNA sequence: TGTGCCAGCAGGCTCCGGGGTGAAAATGAAAAACTGTTTTTT. This translates into CASRLRGENEKLFF. The full variable domain, completed using reference TRBV5-5 and TRBJ1-4, is DAGVTQSPTHLIKTRGQQVTLRCSPISGHKSVSWYQQVLGQGPQFIFQYYEKEERGRGNFPDRFSARQFPNYSSELNVNALLLGDSALYLCASRLRGENEKLFFGSGTQLSVL.

The rearrangement uses TRBV10-3 and TRBJ2-1; a possible D gene is TRBD1 (5 bases). Germline loops: CDR1 ENHRY, CDR2 SYGVKD. The V and J ends lost 5 bases and 3 bases respectively, with 11 bases between them. The CDR3 spans 14 residues. CDR3 bases: TGTGCCATCAGTCCCCACGGACACTACAATGAGCAGTTCTTC. Amino acid sequence: CAISPHGHYNEQFF.

The chain is built from TRBV30 and TRBJ1-2, with no clear D. The length of the CDR3 is 15 residues. V shed 0 bases and J shed 4 bases, with 15 bases lying between them. Germline-derived CDR1 and CDR2 are GTSNPN and SVGIG (reference sequence). The CDR3 reads CAWSVQGTQFYGYTF. The CDR3 DNA follows: TGTGCCTGGAGTGTACAAGGCACGCAATTCTATGGCTACACCTTC.

This chain joins TRBV2 and TRBJ1-1; the D is unclear. Trimming removed 6 bases from V and 1 base from J, with 12 bases in between. The CDR3 runs 14 residues. The V gene's germline CDR1 is SNHLY and CDR2 FYNNEI. Written as DNA, the CDR3 is TGTGCCAGCAGGGAAACAGAGCAGAACACTGAAGCTTTCTTT. Translation gives CASRETEQNTEAFF. Using reference TRBV2 and TRBJ1-1 for the parts outside the CDR3, the full variable domain is EPEVTQTPSHQVTQMGQEVILRCVPISNHLYFYWYRQILGQKVEFLVSFYNNEISEKSEIFDDQFSVERPDGSNFTLKIRSTKLEDSAMYFCASRETEQNTEAFFGQGTRLTVV.

This clone was counted between two and nine times. The chain employs TRBV5-4 and TRBJ2-7; D perhaps matches TRBD2 (5 bases). CDR3 length equals 14 residues. Per germline, CDR1 SGHNT and CDR2 YYREEE (reference sequence). The V and J ends lost 0 bases and 6 bases respectively, with 13 bases between them. The CDR3 region has the DNA TGTGCCAGCAGCTTGGTGTCTTCCCGGGGCGAGCAGTACTTC. Translation: CASSLVSSRGEQYF.

This clone was counted a few times. V and J are TRBV24-1 and TRBJ2-1; 7 positions match TRBD2. Per the germline V gene, CDR1 is KGHDR and CDR2 is SFDVKD. V lost 1 base to trimming and J lost 0 bases; unmatched junction nucleotides: 2. The CDR3 is made up of 16 amino acids. The CDR3 reads CATSDFGGSSYNEQFF. CDR3 sequence (DNA): TGTGCCACCAGTGATTTTGGCGGGAGCTCCTACAATGAGCAGTTCTTC.

The chain uses TRBV30 and TRBJ2-1; a possible D gene is TRBD2 (6 bases). Looked up from germline, CDR1 is GTSNPN and CDR2 is SVGIG (reference sequence). V was cut by 2 bases and J by 1 base, with 9 bases left in between. CDR3 size: 14 residues. As DNA, the CDR3 is TGTGCCTGGAGTCGAGGGAGGTCCTACAATGAGCAGTTCTTC. Encoded protein: CAWSRGRSYNEQFF. The variable domain in full, with the rest retrieved from reference TRBV30 and TRBJ2-1, is SQTIHQWPATLVQPVGSPLSLECTVEGTSNPNLYWYRQAAGRGLQLLFYSVGIGQISSEVPQNLSASRPQDRQFILSSKKLLLSDSGFYLCAWSRGRSYNEQFFGPGTRLTVL.

The rearrangement joins TRBV2 to TRBJ1-3, with D hard to call. The V gene's germline CDR1 is SNHLY and CDR2 FYNNEI. Trimming removed 2 bases at V and 4 bases at J, with 3 bases between. CDR3 length: 12 residues. CDR3: CASSESGNTIYF. The CDR3 coding sequence is TGTGCCAGCAGTGAATCCGGAAACACCATATATTTT.

The genes are TRBV11-3 and TRBJ2-1; the D is unclear. The length of the CDR3 is 14 residues. Trimming pared 5 bases from V and 0 bases from J, leaving 8 bases between. CDR1 is SGHNT and CDR2 is YENEEA in the germline V gene. CDR3 DNA: TGTGCCAGCAGCCCTAGGAGCTCCTACAATGAGCAGTTCTTC. It yields the protein CASSPRSSYNEQFF.